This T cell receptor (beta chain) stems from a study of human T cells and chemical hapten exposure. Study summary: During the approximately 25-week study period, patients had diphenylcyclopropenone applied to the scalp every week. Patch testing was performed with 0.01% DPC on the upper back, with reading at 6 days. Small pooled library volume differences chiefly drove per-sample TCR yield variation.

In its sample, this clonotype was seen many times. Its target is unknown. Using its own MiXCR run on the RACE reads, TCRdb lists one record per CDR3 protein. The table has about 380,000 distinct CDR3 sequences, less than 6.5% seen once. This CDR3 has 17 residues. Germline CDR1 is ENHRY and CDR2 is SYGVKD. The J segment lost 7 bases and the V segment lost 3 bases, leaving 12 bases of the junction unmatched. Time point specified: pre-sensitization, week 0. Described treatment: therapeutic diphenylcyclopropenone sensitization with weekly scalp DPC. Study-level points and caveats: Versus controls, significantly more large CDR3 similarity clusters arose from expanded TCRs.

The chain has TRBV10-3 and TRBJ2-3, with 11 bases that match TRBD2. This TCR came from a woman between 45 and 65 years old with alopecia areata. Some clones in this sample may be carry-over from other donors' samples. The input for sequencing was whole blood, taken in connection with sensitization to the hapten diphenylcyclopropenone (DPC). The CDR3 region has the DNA TGTGCCATCAGTGAAGAGGCTAGCGGGGGGTTGGTAAATACGCAGTATTTT. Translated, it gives CAISEEASGGLVNTQYF.